The clone carrying this TCR beta chain was detected only a few times. This sample was included in a study of blood T cell repertoires in COVID-19. Study overall: T cells, B-cell-depleted T cells, or PBMCs supplied cDNA or gDNA.

In the study's own analysis: Reference gene primer amplification gave nucleated cell count estimates. Clones were read by immunoSEQ multiplex PCR, and TCRdb kept only the in-frame ones, dropping some. That table supplies the V and J calls and clone size; D and trimming were determined from the DNA. The data hold some 130,000 clones, with roughly four fifths observed a single time. Those enrolled, adults aged about 18 to 89 years, came from roughly 22 US areas. Before being deemed recovered, Cohort 3 donors had two negative PCRs, clearance, or symptom resolution. V shed 0 bases and J shed 3 bases, with 10 bases lying between them. In germline, CDR1 is SGHKS, CDR2 YYEKEE (reference sequence). This CDR3 is built from 15 residues.

The rearrangement uses TRBV5-5 and TRBJ1-5; TRBD1 might be the D (5 bases). The receptor was derived from a man aged 25-40 years who had recovered from COVID-19. Sequenced input: PBMCs or T cells enriched from blood (not recorded which). The CDR3 loop is CASSLDQGNNQPQHF. CDR3 in DNA: TGTGCCAGCAGCTTGGACCAGGGCAACAATCAGCCCCAGCATTTT.